The next 18 T cell receptor beta chains were all read from a single sample in a study of blood T cell repertoires in COVID-19. Method: immunoSEQ multiplex PCR; TCRdb's copy keeps in-frame clones and lacks some. This table holds about 45,000 clones, about 80% found once. Sequenced: peripheral blood. The source of these receptors is a man in his 70s with acute or convalescent COVID-19.

The chain recombines TRBV7-9 with TRBJ2-5, with D tentatively TRBD1 (5 bases). V lost 6 bases, J lost 4 bases, and 9 bases lay in between. Looked up from germline, CDR1 is SEHNR and CDR2 is FQNEAQ (reference sequence). This CDR3 is built from 12 residues. Written as DNA, the CDR3 is TGTGCCAGCAGTGGGGCGAGAGAGACCCAGTACTTC. Residues: CASSGARETQYF.

There are a few counts of this clone. The chain links TRBV5-8 to TRBJ1-5; weak D call: TRBD1 (6 bases). CDR1 and CDR2 (germline): SGHTS, YDEGEE. The CDR3 spans 18 residues. The ends were cut back, 0 bases at V and 3 bases at J, with 19 bases in the middle. The CDR3: CASSLALIVGAVNQPQHF. The DNA for the CDR3 is TGTGCCAGCAGCTTGGCTTTAATTGTGGGGGCCGTCAATCAGCCCCAGCATTTT. Full variable domain (remainder filled in from reference TRBV5-8 and TRBJ1-5): EAGVTQSPTHLIKTRGQQATLRCSPISGHTSVYWYQQALGLGLQFLLWYDEGEERNRGNFPPRFSGRQFPNYSSELNVNALELEDSALYLCASSLALIVGAVNQPQHFGDGTRLSIL.

This chain joins TRBV19 and TRBJ1-1; perhaps TRBD1 as D (5 bases). V was pared by 7 bases and J by 3 bases, with 12 bases between. The germline CDR1 and CDR2 sequences are LNHDA and SQIVND (reference sequence). CDR3 length: 13 amino acids. The CDR3: CASNRGRDTEAFF. CDR3 sequence (DNA): TGTGCCAGTAATCGTGGCAGGGACACTGAAGCTTTCTTT.

This clone was counted many times. V and J are TRBV6-2 or TRBV6-3 and TRBJ2-7, with a weak D call TRBD1 (5 bases). The CDR3 totals 16 residues. V was cut by 0 bases and J by 0 bases, with 12 bases left in between. Germline assignment: CDR1 MNHEY and CDR2 SVGEGT. The CDR3 sequence: CASSYSRQKPSYEQYF. The CDR3 nucleotides read TGTGCCAGCAGTTACTCCCGACAGAAACCCTCCTACGAGCAGTACTTC.

The rearrangement links TRBV29-1 to TRBJ2-1; possible D gene TRBD2, 6 bases. This CDR3 spans 14 amino acids. CDR1 is SQVTM and CDR2 is ANQGSEA in the germline V gene. V dropped 3 bases and J dropped 0 bases, with 9 bases sitting between them. CDR3 sequence: CSVDSGVSYNEQFF. CDR3 nucleotide sequence: TGCAGCGTTGATTCGGGGGTCTCCTACAATGAGCAGTTCTTC.

The chain couples TRBV3-1 (or the pseudogene TRBV3-2) to TRBJ2-5; tentatively, D is TRBD1 (5 bases). Germline assignment: CDR1 LGHDT and CDR2 YNNKEL (reference sequence). Deletions cut 1 base from V and 10 bases from J, with 16 bases between. CDR3 length equals 14 residues. The CDR3 sequence: CASSQGGVGGIQYF. The CDR3 bases are TGTGCCAGCAGCCAAGGGGGCGTGGGTGGGATCCAGTACTTC.

The rearrangement joins TRBV9 to TRBJ1-4; D is perhaps TRBD1 (5 bases). This CDR3 has 15 residues. The ends were cut back, 0 bases at V and 8 bases at J, with 14 bases in the middle. Germline V gene lookup returns CDR1 SGDLS and CDR2 YYNGEE. CDR3 bases: TGTGCCAGCAGCGTAGCTTGGGCAGGGAAGGAAAAACTGTTTTTT. This codes for CASSVAWAGKEKLFF. Drawing the rest from reference TRBV9 and TRBJ1-4, the complete variable domain is DSGVTQTPKHLITATGQRVTLRCSPRSGDLSVYWYQQSLDQGLQFLIQYYNGEERAKGNILERFSAQQFPDLHSELNLSSLELGDSALYFCASSVAWAGKEKLFFGSGTQLSVL.

The chain is built from TRBV19 and TRBJ1-5; weak D call: TRBD1 (5 bases). CDR3 length equals 13 residues. The V end was cut by 5 bases, the J end by 3 bases, with 8 bases between. Germline CDR1 reads LNHDA; CDR2 reads SQIVND (reference sequence). The CDR3 reads CASSLRDNQPQHF. The CDR3 nucleotides are TGTGCCAGTAGTCTCAGGGACAATCAGCCCCAGCATTTT.

The J gene is TRBJ2-3, the V gene TRBV9, with 9 nucleotides matching TRBD2. The CDR3 sequence is 14 residues long. In germline, CDR1 is SGDLS, CDR2 YYNGEE. After removal of 3 bases from V and 6 bases from J, the junction contained 5 bases not matched to a gene. CDR3: CASSAGTSFDTQYF. In DNA, the CDR3 is TGTGCCAGCAGCGCCGGGACTAGCTTCGATACGCAGTATTTT. The whole variable domain, filled in from reference TRBV9 and TRBJ2-3, reads DSGVTQTPKHLITATGQRVTLRCSPRSGDLSVYWYQQSLDQGLQFLIQYYNGEERAKGNILERFSAQQFPDLHSELNLSSLELGDSALYFCASSAGTSFDTQYFGPGTRLTVL.

The rearrangement links TRBV4-2 to TRBJ1-3; the match to TRBD1 covers 7 bases. Germline V CDR1 and CDR2: LGHNA, YNFKEQ. This CDR3 contains 14 residues. J gave up 0 bases and V 11 bases, and 7 bases lay outside the gene matches. CDR3 sequence reads: CASWTGLSGNTIYF. CDR3 DNA: TGTGCCTCTTGGACAGGACTCTCTGGAAACACCATATATTTT.

The chain has TRBV19 and TRBJ1-6; TRBD1 aligns across 7 bases. Germline lookup yields CDR1 LNHDA and CDR2 SQIVND (reference sequence). The V gene end was trimmed by 6 bases and the J gene end by 9 bases; junction bases not matched to a gene: 8. The CDR3 runs 14 residues. CDR3: CASSPGTEISPLHF. In DNA form, the CDR3 reads TGTGCCAGTAGCCCCGGGACAGAGATTTCACCCCTCCACTTT.

A note on this clone: At the DNA level, this CDR3 is encoded by other sequences in the same sample as well. Here the CDR3 DNA reads TGCGCCAGCAGCTTGACAGGGGGAGAGCAGTACTTC. It translates to CASSLTGGEQYF. The chain uses TRBV5-1 and TRBJ2-7; 8 positions agree with TRBD1. The CDR3 covers 12 residues. Germline CDR1 reads SGHRS; CDR2 reads YFSETQ. Losses at the gene ends were 1 base for V and 7 bases for J; bases not matched to a gene: 1.

The chain carries TRBV15 and TRBJ1-2, with D unresolved. Between the trimmed V and J ends, which lost 4 bases and 6 bases, there was a span of 15 bases. CDR1 and CDR2 (germline): LNHNV, YYDKDF (reference sequence). The CDR3 covers 14 residues. The CDR3 DNA follows: TGTGCCACCAGCAATCGGCAGACGGGTCATGGCTACACCTTC. It yields the protein CATSNRQTGHGYTF.

The CDR3 DNA reads as TGTGCCAGCAGCTTGGCTGGCGGGGGGGCCACAGATACGCAGTATTTT. Its protein product is CASSLAGGGATDTQYF. V gene TRBV11-2 combines with J gene TRBJ2-3; 9 bases map to TRBD2. Germline V gene data show CDR1 as SGHAT and CDR2 as FQNNGV. V gave up 3 bases and J gave up 2 bases; unmatched junction bases: 6. The CDR3 sequence is 16 residues long.

The chain uses TRBV9 and TRBJ1-1; TRBD1 is a possible D gene (5 bases). CDR1 and CDR2 from the germline V gene are SGDLS and YYNGEE. The CDR3 runs to 17 residues. V lost 0 bases, J lost 0 bases, and 15 bases lay in between. As DNA, the CDR3 is TGTGCCAGCAGCGTAGAGGGGAACCCGTACCTGAACACTGAAGCTTTCTTT. Protein product: CASSVEGNPYLNTEAFF.

This clone was detected once. The V gene is TRBV6-1, the J gene TRBJ1-1; D is unresolved. CDR1 and CDR2 (germline): MNHNS, SASEGT. The CDR3 covers 12 residues. Between the trimmed V and J ends, which lost 5 bases and 6 bases, there was a span of 10 bases. The DNA of the CDR3 is TGTGCCAGCAGTAGATTGGGAGCTGAAGCTTTCTTT. Translating it yields CASSRLGAEAFF.

This chain joins TRBV19 and TRBJ1-2; 7 bases align to TRBD1. Germline V gene data show CDR1 as LNHDA and CDR2 as SQIVND (reference sequence). V lost 6 bases, J lost 8 bases, and 18 bases stayed unmatched. CDR3 length: 16 residues. Here the CDR3 DNA reads TGTGCCAGTAGGGAGACATTTTGGGACAGATTATCAGGCTACACCTTC. It translates to CASRETFWDRLSGYTF.

The rearrangement links TRBV29-1 to TRBJ2-5; weak D call: TRBD2 (7 bases). Germline lookup yields CDR1 SQVTM and CDR2 ANQGSEA. The ends were cut back, 8 bases at V and 4 bases at J, with 20 bases in the middle. The CDR3 has 14 residues. CDR3 loop: CSIGGGLAVETQYF. The CDR3 DNA reads TGCAGCATAGGAGGGGGGCTAGCGGTAGAGACCCAGTACTTC.